This T cell receptor (beta chain) originates from a study of blood T cell repertoires in COVID-19. Study-wide background: Sites across the United States, Italy and Spain contributed samples from acute and convalescent COVID-19. T cells, B-cell-depleted T cells, or PBMCs provided the cDNA or gDNA that served as material.

In the authors' workflow: Amplification of reference gene primers provided the estimated nucleated cell counts. Repertoires were generated with immunoSEQ multiplex PCR, while TCRdb's copy carries only in-frame clones and drops some. V, J and clone size reflect that table, while D and trimming were determined from the DNA. This table holds about 100,000 clones, around 87% found once. The CDR3 is 16 residues long. Per germline, CDR1 LGHDT and CDR2 YNNKEL (reference sequence). Trimming took off 1 base at V and 3 bases at J, with 14 bases between the two ends. This chain uses TRBV3-1 (or the pseudogene TRBV3-2) with TRBJ2-3; a weak D match, TRBD2 (5 bases). This clonotype was obtained from a human donor in a cohort sampled during active COVID-19. Sequenced: peripheral blood. DNA for the CDR3: TGTGCCAGCAGCCAAGGGGTTGCGGGCGGGACAGATACGCAGTATTTT. It is translated as CASSQGVAGGTDTQYF.